A single sample is the source of the 3 T cell receptor beta chains below, sequenced in a study of T cell responses to AZD1222 COVID-19 vaccine. Sequencing was performed with immunoSEQ multiplex PCR; in TCRdb, only in-frame clones are kept and a portion is missing. The table shows around 80,000 clones, with roughly 85% occurring only once. Source: peripheral blood, taken 28 days after the second AZD1222 dose. The receptor set was obtained from an adult who received the AZD1222 COVID-19 vaccine.

This chain connects TRBV18 to TRBJ1-2, with TRBD1 as a possible D gene (5 bases). The CDR3 is 15 amino acids. V lost 4 bases to trimming and J lost 4 bases, with 16 bases between them. The V gene's germline CDR1 is KGHSH and CDR2 LQKENI. The CDR3 region has the DNA TGTGCCAGCTCACGCGAAGGGGATGCGGGCTATGGCTACACCTTC. This gives the protein CASSREGDAGYGYTF.

The rearrangement joins TRBV27 to TRBJ2-7; 10 bases fit TRBD1. Germline trimming cut 5 bases from V and 6 bases from J; bases unmatched to any gene: 10. Germline assignment: CDR1 MNHEY and CDR2 SMNVEV (reference sequence). This CDR3 contains 15 residues. CDR3 nucleotide sequence: TGTGCCAGCAGTCCCGGGACAGGGGCTAGGGGCGAGCAGTACTTC. Translation gives CASSPGTGARGEQYF.

The chain links TRBV7-2 to TRBJ1-3; D is undetermined. The ends were cut back, 3 bases at V and 0 bases at J, with 9 bases in the middle. The CDR3 covers 15 residues. Germline lookup yields CDR1 SGHTA and CDR2 FQGNSA. The CDR3 is CASSFTGSSGNTIYF. The CDR3 bases are TGTGCCAGCAGCTTCACGGGGTCCTCTGGAAACACCATATATTTT.